This is a list of T cell receptor beta chains from one sample in a study of blood T cell repertoires in COVID-19. This table comes from immunoSEQ multiplex PCR, and its TCRdb copy is limited to in-frame clones, with some not included. Among almost 250,000 clones listed, 70% to 90% were seen once. Sequenced: PBMCs or T cells enriched from blood (not recorded which). These receptors all come from a woman in her forties or fifties who had recovered from COVID-19. The conserved cysteine and the conserved F or W are not part of the CDR3 here. Fields, in order: V gene, CDR3 protein.

V: TRBV2
CDR3: ASRQGNNSPLH

V: TRBV7-9
CDR3: ASNRGPGPRKAF

V: TRBV6-1
CDR3: ASSARRVGTNEKLF

V: TRBV6-1
CDR3: ASSDIGEVGGYGYT

V: TRBV7-9
CDR3: ASSAQGGISGNTIY

V: TRBV3-1/TRBV3-2
CDR3: ASSQATSEQF

V: TRBV5-1
CDR3: ASSGSDRNTEAF

V: TRBV29-1
CDR3: SVTLRLAGVAYNEQF

V: TRBV5-6
CDR3: ASSRDREVNGYEQY

V: TRBV7-9
CDR3: ASSLNRGGNEQF

V: TRBV28
CDR3: ASSGGARPEAF